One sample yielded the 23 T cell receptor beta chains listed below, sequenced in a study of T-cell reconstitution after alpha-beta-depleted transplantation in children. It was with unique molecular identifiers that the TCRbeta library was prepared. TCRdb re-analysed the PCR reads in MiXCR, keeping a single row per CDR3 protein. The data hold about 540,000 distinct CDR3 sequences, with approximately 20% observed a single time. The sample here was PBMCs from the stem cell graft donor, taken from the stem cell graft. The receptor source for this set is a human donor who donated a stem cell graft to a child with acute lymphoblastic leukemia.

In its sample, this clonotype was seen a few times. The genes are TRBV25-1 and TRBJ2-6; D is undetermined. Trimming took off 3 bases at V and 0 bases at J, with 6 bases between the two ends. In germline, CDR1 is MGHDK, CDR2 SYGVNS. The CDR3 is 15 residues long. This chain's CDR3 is CASSDPSSGANVLTF. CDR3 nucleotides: TGTGCCAGCAGTGATCCTAGCTCTGGGGCCAACGTCCTGACTTTC.

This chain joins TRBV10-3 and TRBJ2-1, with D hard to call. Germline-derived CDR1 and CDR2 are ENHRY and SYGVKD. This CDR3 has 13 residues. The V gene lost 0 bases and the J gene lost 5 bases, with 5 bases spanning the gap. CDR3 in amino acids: CAISESTDNEQFF. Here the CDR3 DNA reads TGTGCCATCAGTGAGTCCACGGACAATGAGCAGTTCTTC.

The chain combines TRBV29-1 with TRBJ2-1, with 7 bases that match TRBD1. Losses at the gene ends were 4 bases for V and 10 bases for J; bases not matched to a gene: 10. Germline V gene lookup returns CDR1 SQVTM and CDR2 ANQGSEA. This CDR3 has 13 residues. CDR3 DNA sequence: TGCAGCGTTGCCAGGATTCAGGGGGTAGAGCAGTTCTTC. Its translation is CSVARIQGVEQFF.

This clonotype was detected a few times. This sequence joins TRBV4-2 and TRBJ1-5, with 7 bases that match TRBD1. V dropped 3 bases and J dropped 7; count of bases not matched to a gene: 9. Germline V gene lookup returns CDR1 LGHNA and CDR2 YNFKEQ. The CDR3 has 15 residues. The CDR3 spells CASSHADRAGQPQHF. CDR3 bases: TGTGCCAGCAGCCATGCTGACAGGGCGGGACAGCCCCAGCATTTT.

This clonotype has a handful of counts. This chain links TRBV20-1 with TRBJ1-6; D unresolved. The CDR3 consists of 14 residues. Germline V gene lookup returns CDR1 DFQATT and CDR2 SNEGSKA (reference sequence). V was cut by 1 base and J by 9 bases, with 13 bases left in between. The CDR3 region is CSARAAANSSPLHF. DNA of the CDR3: TGCAGTGCTAGAGCGGCAGCGAATAGTTCACCCCTCCACTTT.

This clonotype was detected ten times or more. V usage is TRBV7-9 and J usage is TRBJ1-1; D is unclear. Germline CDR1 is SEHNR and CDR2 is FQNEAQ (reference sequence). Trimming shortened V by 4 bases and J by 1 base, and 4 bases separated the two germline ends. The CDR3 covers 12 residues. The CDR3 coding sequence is TGTGCCAGCAGCTGGGCGAACACTGAAGCTTTCTTT. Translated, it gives CASSWANTEAFF. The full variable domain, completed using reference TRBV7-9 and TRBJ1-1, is DTGVSQNPRHKITKRGQNVTFRCDPISEHNRLYWYRQTLGQGPEFLTYFQNEAQLEKSRLLSDRFSAERPKGSFSTLEIQRTEQGDSAMYLCASSWANTEAFFGQGTRLTVV.

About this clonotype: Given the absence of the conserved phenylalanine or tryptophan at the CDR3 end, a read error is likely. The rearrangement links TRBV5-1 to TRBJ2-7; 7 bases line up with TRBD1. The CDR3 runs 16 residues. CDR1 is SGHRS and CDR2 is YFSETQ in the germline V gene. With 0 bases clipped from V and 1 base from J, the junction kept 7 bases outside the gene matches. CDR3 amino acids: CASSLGTGAISYEQYY. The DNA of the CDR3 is TGCGCCAGCAGCTTGGGGACAGGAGCGATTTCCTACGAGCAGTACTAC.

The CDR3 nucleotides are TGTGCCAGCAGCTTATACTCCATTCCGTCGGAAGAGACCCAGTACTTC. As protein: CASSLYSIPSEETQYF. The V and J genes are TRBV13 and TRBJ2-5, with unresolved D. Per germline, CDR1 PRHDT and CDR2 FYEKMQ (reference sequence). The V and J ends lost 2 bases and 3 bases respectively, with 16 bases between them. There are 16 residues in the CDR3.

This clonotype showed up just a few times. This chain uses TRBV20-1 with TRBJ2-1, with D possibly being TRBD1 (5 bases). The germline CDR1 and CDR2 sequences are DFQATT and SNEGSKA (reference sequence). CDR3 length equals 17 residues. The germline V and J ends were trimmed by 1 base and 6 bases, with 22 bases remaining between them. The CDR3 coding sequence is TGCAGTGCTAGAGTTGGAACCCTAGGGGTCTTGATCAATGAGCAGTTCTTC. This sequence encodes CSARVGTLGVLINEQFF.

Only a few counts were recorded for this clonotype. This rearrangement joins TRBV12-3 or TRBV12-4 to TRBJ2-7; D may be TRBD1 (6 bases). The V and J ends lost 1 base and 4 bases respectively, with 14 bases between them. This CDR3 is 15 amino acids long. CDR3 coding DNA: TGTGCCAGCAGTTTAGAAGGGTCAGGGGCTTACGAGCAGTACTTC. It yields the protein CASSLEGSGAYEQYF.

The DNA for the CDR3 is TGCAGTGCTATGGGAATAGCGGGATTCTACGAGCAGTACTTC. This translates into CSAMGIAGFYEQYF. The chain couples TRBV20-1 to TRBJ2-7, with 8 nucleotides matching TRBD2. The CDR3 totals 14 residues. Germline V gene lookup returns CDR1 DFQATT and CDR2 SNEGSKA (reference sequence). The V and J ends lost 4 bases and 3 bases, in that order; junction bases with no gene match: 8.

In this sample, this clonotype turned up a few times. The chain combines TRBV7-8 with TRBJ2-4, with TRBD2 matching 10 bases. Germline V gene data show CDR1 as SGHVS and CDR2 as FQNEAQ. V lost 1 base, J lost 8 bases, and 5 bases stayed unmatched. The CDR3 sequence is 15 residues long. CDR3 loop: CASSLGTSGPYIQYF. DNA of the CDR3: TGTGCCAGCAGCTTAGGGACTAGCGGACCTTACATTCAGTACTTC.

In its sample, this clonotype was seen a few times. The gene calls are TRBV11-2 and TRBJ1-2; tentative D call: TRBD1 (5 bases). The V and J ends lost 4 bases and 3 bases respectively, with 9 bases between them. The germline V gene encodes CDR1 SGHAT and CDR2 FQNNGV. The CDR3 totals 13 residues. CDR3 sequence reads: CASSSDSDYGYTF. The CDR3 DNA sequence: TGTGCCAGCAGCTCAGACAGTGACTATGGCTACACCTTC.

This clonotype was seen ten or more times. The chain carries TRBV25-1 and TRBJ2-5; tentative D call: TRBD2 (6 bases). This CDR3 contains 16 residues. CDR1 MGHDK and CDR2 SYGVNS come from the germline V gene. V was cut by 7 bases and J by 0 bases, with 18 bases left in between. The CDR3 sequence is CASNSGGSSHQETQYF. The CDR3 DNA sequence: TGTGCCAGCAACTCCGGAGGGAGTTCTCACCAAGAGACCCAGTACTTC.

CDR3 amino acids: CAWTGRQGMDTEAFF. CDR3 nucleotides: TGTGCCTGGACTGGACGACAGGGTATGGACACTGAAGCTTTCTTT. The chain joins TRBV30 to TRBJ1-1; 7 bases are shared with TRBD1. Germline loops: CDR1 GTSNPN, CDR2 SVGIG (reference sequence). This CDR3 contains 15 residues. The V gene end was trimmed by 4 bases and the J gene end by 3 bases; junction bases not matched to a gene: 11.

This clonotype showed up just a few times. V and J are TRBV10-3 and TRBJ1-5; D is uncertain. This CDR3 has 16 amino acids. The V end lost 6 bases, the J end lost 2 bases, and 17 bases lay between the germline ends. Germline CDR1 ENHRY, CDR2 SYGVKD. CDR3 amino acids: CAISGFSPDGNQPQHF. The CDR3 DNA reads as TGTGCCATCAGCGGTTTCTCTCCGGACGGCAATCAGCCCCAGCATTTT.

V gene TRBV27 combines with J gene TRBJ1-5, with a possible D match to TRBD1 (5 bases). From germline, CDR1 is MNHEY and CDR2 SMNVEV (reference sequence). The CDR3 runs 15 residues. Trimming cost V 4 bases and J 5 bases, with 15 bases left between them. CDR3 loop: CASSSSGSLDQPQHF. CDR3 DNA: TGTGCCAGCAGTTCCTCAGGGTCTTTAGATCAGCCCCAGCATTTT.

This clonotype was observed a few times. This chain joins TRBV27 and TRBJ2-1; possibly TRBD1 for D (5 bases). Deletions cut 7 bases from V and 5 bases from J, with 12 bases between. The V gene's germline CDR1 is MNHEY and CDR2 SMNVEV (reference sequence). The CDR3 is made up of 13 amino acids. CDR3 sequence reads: CASKLTVDNEQFF. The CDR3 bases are TGTGCCAGCAAGTTGACAGTTGACAATGAGCAGTTCTTC.

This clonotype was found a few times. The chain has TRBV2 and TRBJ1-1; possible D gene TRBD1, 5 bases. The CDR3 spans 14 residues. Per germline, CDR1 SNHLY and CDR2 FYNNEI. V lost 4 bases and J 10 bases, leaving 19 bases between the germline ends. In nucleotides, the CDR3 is TGTGCCAGCAGTGGCTCGGAGGGGAAGTCACGAGCTTTCTTT. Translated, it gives CASSGSEGKSRAFF.

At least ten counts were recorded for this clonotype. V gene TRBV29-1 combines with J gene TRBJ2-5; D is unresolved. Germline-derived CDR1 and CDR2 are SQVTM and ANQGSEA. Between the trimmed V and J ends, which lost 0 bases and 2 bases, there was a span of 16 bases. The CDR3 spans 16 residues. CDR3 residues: CSVEDQEQIQQETQYF. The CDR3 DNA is TGCAGCGTTGAAGATCAGGAGCAGATTCAGCAAGAGACCCAGTACTTC.

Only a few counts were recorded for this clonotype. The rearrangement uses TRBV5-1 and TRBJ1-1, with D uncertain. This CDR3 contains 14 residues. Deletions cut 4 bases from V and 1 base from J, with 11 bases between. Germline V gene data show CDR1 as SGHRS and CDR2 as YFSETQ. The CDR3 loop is CASSPPGGNTEAFF. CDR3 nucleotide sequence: TGCGCCAGCAGCCCGCCCGGCGGGAACACTGAAGCTTTCTTT.

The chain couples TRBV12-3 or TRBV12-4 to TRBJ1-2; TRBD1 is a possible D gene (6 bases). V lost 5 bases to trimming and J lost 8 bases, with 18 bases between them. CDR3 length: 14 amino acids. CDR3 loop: CASSLAAGALGYTF. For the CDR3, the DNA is TGTGCCAGCAGTCTTGCGGCGGGGGCATTGGGCTACACCTTC.

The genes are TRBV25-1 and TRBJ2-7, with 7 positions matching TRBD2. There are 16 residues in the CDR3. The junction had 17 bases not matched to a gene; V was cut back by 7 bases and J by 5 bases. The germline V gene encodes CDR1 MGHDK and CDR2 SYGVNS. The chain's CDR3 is CASNSGRGTAPDEQYF. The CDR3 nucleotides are TGTGCCAGCAACTCTGGGAGGGGAACTGCTCCTGACGAGCAGTACTTC.